This is a list of T cell receptor beta chains from one sample in a study of shared clonotypes between healthy human individuals. The assay was immunoSEQ multiplex PCR, and TCRdb's table has in-frame clones only and misses some. This table has more than 1.2 million clones, 97% to 99% appearing once. Sequencing used naive CD4+ T cells sorted from blood. The receptor source for this set is a man aged 25-45 years in good health. Both conserved end residues are part of each CDR3. D genes are given only for firm matches. Size is stated for part of the rows, as once, few or many counts, or as a class when the clone is expanded.

D gene: -
J gene: TRBJ2-5
V gene: TRBV28
clone size: -
CDR3 DNA: TGTGCCAGCAGTTGGACAGCTCTTACTGTGGAGACCCAGTACTTC
CDR3 protein: CASSWTALTVETQYF

D gene: -
J gene: TRBJ2-7
V gene: TRBV9
clone size: -
CDR3 DNA: TGTGCCAGCAGCGTAACGGGAGTGGGGTCCTACGAGCAGTACTTC
CDR3 protein: CASSVTGVGSYEQYF

D gene: TRBD1
J gene: TRBJ2-1
V gene: TRBV11-2
clone size: -
CDR3 DNA: TGTGCCAGCAGCTCGGACAGGGGCAATGAGCAGTTCTTC
CDR3 protein: CASSSDRGNEQFF

D gene: TRBD2
J gene: TRBJ2-7
V gene: TRBV2
clone size: -
CDR3 DNA: TGTGCCAGCAGTGAGCAGCGGGAGATCTCCTACGAGCAGTACTTC
CDR3 protein: CASSEQREISYEQYF

D gene: -
J gene: TRBJ1-1
V gene: TRBV5-1
clone size: -
CDR3 DNA: TGCGCCAGCACCGTCACAGGGTATGGTGAAGCTTTCTTT
CDR3 protein: CASTVTGYGEAFF

D gene: -
J gene: TRBJ1-2
V gene: TRBV7-9
clone size: once
CDR3 DNA: TGTGCCAGCAGCTTAAATTCGGACAGTTATGGCTACACCTTC
CDR3 protein: CASSLNSDSYGYTF

D gene: TRBD1
J gene: TRBJ1-5
V gene: TRBV28
clone size: -
CDR3 DNA: TGTGCCAGCAGGCCTACCACTCCAGGGGGGCCCCAGCATTTT
CDR3 protein: CASRPTTPGGPQHF

D gene: TRBD1
J gene: TRBJ2-7
V gene: TRBV5-1
clone size: -
CDR3 DNA: TGCGCCAGCAGCTTGAGGATAGGGGGCGGGCCATACTACGAGCAGTACTTC
CDR3 protein: CASSLRIGGGPYYEQYF

D gene: -
J gene: TRBJ2-6
V gene: TRBV7-9
clone size: -
CDR3 DNA: TGTGCCAGCAGCTTAGGCCCCTCTGGGGCCAACGTCCTGACTTTC
CDR3 protein: CASSLGPSGANVLTF

D gene: TRBD1
J gene: TRBJ2-3
V gene: TRBV18
clone size: -
CDR3 DNA: TGTGCCAGCTCACCACCGGGGGCAGGGGGAATCACAGATACGCAGTATTTT
CDR3 protein: CASSPPGAGGITDTQYF

D gene: -
J gene: TRBJ2-4
V gene: TRBV2
clone size: -
CDR3 DNA: TGTGCCTCATCGGACAGCAAGCAAGGAAACATTCAGTACTTC
CDR3 protein: CASSDSKQGNIQYF

D gene: -
J gene: TRBJ2-7
V gene: TRBV6-5
clone size: -
CDR3 DNA: TGTGCCAGCAGTTACTCCCGAGGCAGGGAGTACGAGCAGTACTTC
CDR3 protein: CASSYSRGREYEQYF

D gene: TRBD2
J gene: TRBJ2-2
V gene: TRBV5-4
clone size: -
CDR3 DNA: TGTGCCAGCAGCTTGACTAGCGGGAGGCCCGGGGAGCTGTTTTTT
CDR3 protein: CASSLTSGRPGELFF

D gene: -
J gene: TRBJ1-2
V gene: TRBV11-2
clone size: -
CDR3 DNA: TGTGCCAGCAGCTCCATCCCCCCCCCTGGCGGCTACACCTTC
CDR3 protein: CASSSIPPPGGYTF

D gene: -
J gene: TRBJ2-1
V gene: TRBV6-1
clone size: -
CDR3 DNA: TGTGCCAGCAGTGCGGCGGCCTTCTCCTACAATGAGCAGTTCTTC
CDR3 protein: CASSAAAFSYNEQFF

D gene: -
J gene: TRBJ2-1
V gene: TRBV5-1
clone size: -
CDR3 DNA: TGCGCCAGCAGTCCCGGGACAACCGCACCCAATGAGCAGTTCTTC
CDR3 protein: CASSPGTTAPNEQFF

D gene: TRBD2
J gene: TRBJ2-7
V gene: TRBV28
clone size: -
CDR3 DNA: TGTGCCAGCAGTTTCATGGGGGAGGGCCTCTCAGTTTACGAGCAGTACTTC
CDR3 protein: CASSFMGEGLSVYEQYF

D gene: -
J gene: TRBJ1-2
V gene: TRBV27
clone size: -
CDR3 DNA: TGTGCCACGACCACAGGGCCAAACTATGGCTACACCTTC
CDR3 protein: CATTTGPNYGYTF

D gene: -
J gene: TRBJ2-3
V gene: TRBV7-9
clone size: -
CDR3 DNA: TGTGCCAGCAGCCGAGCCGGGAGCACAGATACGCAGTATTTT
CDR3 protein: CASSRAGSTDTQYF

D gene: -
J gene: TRBJ1-1
V gene: TRBV10-3
clone size: -
CDR3 DNA: TGTGCCATCAGTGACCGACCGGACTTAGATAGCGCTGAAGCTTTCTTT
CDR3 protein: CAISDRPDLDSAEAFF

D gene: TRBD1
J gene: TRBJ1-1
V gene: TRBV10-3
clone size: -
CDR3 DNA: TGTGCCATCAGGGGGGGGACAGGGGACACTGAAGCTTTCTTT
CDR3 protein: CAIRGGTGDTEAFF

D gene: TRBD2
J gene: TRBJ2-1
V gene: TRBV25-1
clone size: -
CDR3 DNA: TGTGCCAGCAGTGAATCTTTCGGGAGGGCCGGTAATGAGCAGTTCTTC
CDR3 protein: CASSESFGRAGNEQFF

D gene: TRBD2
J gene: TRBJ2-1
V gene: TRBV28
clone size: -
CDR3 DNA: TGTGCCAGCAGTTTATACGGAAGCGGGAGCTCCTACAATGAGCAGTTCTTC
CDR3 protein: CASSLYGSGSSYNEQFF

D gene: -
J gene: TRBJ2-6
V gene: TRBV6-6
clone size: -
CDR3 DNA: TGTGCCAGCAGACCTCTGGGGTTCACTGGGGCCAACGTCCTGACTTTC
CDR3 protein: CASRPLGFTGANVLTF

D gene: TRBD1
J gene: TRBJ2-3
V gene: TRBV25-1
clone size: -
CDR3 DNA: TGTGCCAGCAGTAAGACAGGGGTCACAGATACGCAGTATTTT
CDR3 protein: CASSKTGVTDTQYF

D gene: TRBD1
J gene: TRBJ1-4
V gene: TRBV18
clone size: once
CDR3 DNA: TGTGCCAGCTCACTTCCCGGACAGGGGTCGTATGAAAAACTGTTTTTT
CDR3 protein: CASSLPGQGSYEKLFF

D gene: -
J gene: TRBJ2-3
V gene: TRBV18
clone size: -
CDR3 DNA: TGTGCCAGCTCACCGCGTAGTGGGGAGTGGGTCACAGATACGCAGTATTTT
CDR3 protein: CASSPRSGEWVTDTQYF

D gene: TRBD1
J gene: TRBJ1-5
V gene: TRBV6-1
clone size: -
CDR3 DNA: TGTGCCAGCAGTGATTTTCACGGACAGGGTGGCCAGCCCCAGCATTTT
CDR3 protein: CASSDFHGQGGQPQHF

D gene: -
J gene: TRBJ2-7
V gene: TRBV28
clone size: -
CDR3 DNA: TGTGCCAGCACCACCCCGGGTGTCTACGAGCAGTACTTC
CDR3 protein: CASTTPGVYEQYF

D gene: -
J gene: TRBJ1-5
V gene: TRBV11-2
clone size: -
CDR3 DNA: TGTGCCAGCAGCGGGGGGGGTACTAATCAGCCCCAGCATTTT
CDR3 protein: CASSGGGTNQPQHF

D gene: -
J gene: TRBJ2-1
V gene: TRBV14
clone size: -
CDR3 DNA: TGTGCCAGCAGCCAAAGGGGACCCCTCGGTAACAATGAGCAGTTCTTC
CDR3 protein: CASSQRGPLGNNEQFF

D gene: -
J gene: TRBJ2-7
V gene: TRBV6-6
clone size: -
CDR3 DNA: TGTGCCAGCAGCCCCCCCCGACAGAGGAGCTCCTACGAGCAGTACTTC
CDR3 protein: CASSPPRQRSSYEQYF

D gene: -
J gene: TRBJ1-5
V gene: TRBV18
clone size: -
CDR3 DNA: TGTGCCAGCTCACTGTACAGGGAGGCGAGGACCAATCAGCCCCAGCATTTT
CDR3 protein: CASSLYREARTNQPQHF

D gene: -
J gene: TRBJ2-7
V gene: TRBV27
clone size: -
CDR3 DNA: TGTGCCAGCAGTTCATACTCATACGAGCAGTACTTC
CDR3 protein: CASSSYSYEQYF

D gene: -
J gene: TRBJ2-7
V gene: TRBV18
clone size: -
CDR3 DNA: TGTGCCAGCTCACAGTCCGGGACAACCTACGAGCAGTACTTC
CDR3 protein: CASSQSGTTYEQYF

D gene: TRBD2
J gene: TRBJ2-5
V gene: TRBV7-3
clone size: -
CDR3 DNA: TGTGCCAGCAGCCCCTTAGCGGGAGGAGTGGAGACCCAGTACTTC
CDR3 protein: CASSPLAGGVETQYF

D gene: -
J gene: TRBJ1-5
V gene: TRBV11-2
clone size: -
CDR3 DNA: TGTGCCAGCAGCTTAGTAGGAGGGGGGGGCCAGCCCCAGCATTTT
CDR3 protein: CASSLVGGGGQPQHF

D gene: -
J gene: TRBJ2-1
V gene: TRBV5-4
clone size: -
CDR3 DNA: TGTGCCAGCTCCCAGGGGATGGAGAATGAGCAGTTCTTC
CDR3 protein: CASSQGMENEQFF

D gene: TRBD1
J gene: TRBJ1-2
V gene: TRBV6-5
clone size: once
CDR3 DNA: TGTGCCAGCAGCCCCCGACAGGGCGCTAACTATGGCTACACCTTC
CDR3 protein: CASSPRQGANYGYTF

D gene: -
J gene: TRBJ2-7
V gene: TRBV6-1
clone size: -
CDR3 DNA: TGTGCCAGCAGTGAATACGCAGGGTCCTCCTACGAGCAGTACTTC
CDR3 protein: CASSEYAGSSYEQYF

D gene: -
J gene: TRBJ2-1
V gene: TRBV7-9
clone size: -
CDR3 DNA: TGTGCCAGCAGCTTAGTACGGAGTGAGCAGTTCTTC
CDR3 protein: CASSLVRSEQFF

D gene: -
J gene: TRBJ1-2
V gene: TRBV7-2
clone size: -
CDR3 DNA: TGTGCCAGCAGCTTAGATCAGACAGGCCCCATCTTCTATGGCTACACCTTC
CDR3 protein: CASSLDQTGPIFYGYTF

D gene: -
J gene: TRBJ1-2
V gene: TRBV29-1
clone size: -
CDR3 DNA: TGCAGCGTTGTGGGACGGATAGATGGCTACACCTTC
CDR3 protein: CSVVGRIDGYTF

D gene: -
J gene: TRBJ2-3
V gene: TRBV5-1
clone size: -
CDR3 DNA: TGCGCCAGCCAAAAAATTTCGGGACTTCACACAGATACGCAGTATTTT
CDR3 protein: CASQKISGLHTDTQYF

D gene: -
J gene: TRBJ1-1
V gene: TRBV2
clone size: -
CDR3 DNA: TGTGCCAGCAGTGTTTCGCAGGGGTGGGAGGACACTGAAGCTTTCTTT
CDR3 protein: CASSVSQGWEDTEAFF

D gene: TRBD2
J gene: TRBJ2-5
V gene: TRBV19
clone size: -
CDR3 DNA: TGTGCCAGTAGTATAGGGCCTAGCGGGCAGAATACCCAGTACTTC
CDR3 protein: CASSIGPSGQNTQYF

D gene: -
J gene: TRBJ2-4
V gene: TRBV7-9
clone size: -
CDR3 DNA: TGTGCCAGCAGCTCTCTTAGAAACATTCAGTACTTC
CDR3 protein: CASSSLRNIQYF

D gene: -
J gene: TRBJ1-4
V gene: TRBV6-1
clone size: -
CDR3 DNA: TGTGCCACCTGTCGTACAGTTAATGAAAAACTGTTTTTT
CDR3 protein: CATCRTVNEKLFF

D gene: TRBD1
J gene: TRBJ2-5
V gene: TRBV6-1
clone size: -
CDR3 DNA: TGTGCCAGCAACGGACAGGTCCAAGAGACCCAGTACTTC
CDR3 protein: CASNGQVQETQYF

D gene: -
J gene: TRBJ1-3
V gene: TRBV6-6
clone size: once
CDR3 DNA: TGTGCCAGCACCCACTACAGGGGAAACACCATATATTTT
CDR3 protein: CASTHYRGNTIYF

D gene: -
J gene: TRBJ2-7
V gene: TRBV28
clone size: once
CDR3 DNA: TGTGCCAGCAGTCTCCGACCCTACGAGCAGTACTTC
CDR3 protein: CASSLRPYEQYF

D gene: -
J gene: TRBJ1-1
V gene: TRBV7-9
clone size: -
CDR3 DNA: TGTGCCAGCAGCTTAGACTTTGGGACTGAAGCTTTCTTT
CDR3 protein: CASSLDFGTEAFF

D gene: TRBD2
J gene: TRBJ2-1
V gene: TRBV7-3
clone size: -
CDR3 DNA: TGTGCCAGCAGCTTAAGCGGGGGGAGCGACTACAATGAGCAGTTCTTC
CDR3 protein: CASSLSGGSDYNEQFF

D gene: -
J gene: TRBJ1-1
V gene: TRBV5-6
clone size: -
CDR3 DNA: TGTGCCAGCAGCCTGGGCTTGGTCAGCACTGAAGCTTTCTTT
CDR3 protein: CASSLGLVSTEAFF

D gene: TRBD2
J gene: TRBJ2-6
V gene: TRBV28
clone size: -
CDR3 DNA: TGTGCCAGCAGTTTGGGGGGGACTGGGGCCAACGTCCTGACTTTC
CDR3 protein: CASSLGGTGANVLTF

D gene: -
J gene: TRBJ2-7
V gene: TRBV29-1
clone size: -
CDR3 DNA: TGCAGCGTTGTCAGACAATTCTCCTACGAGCAGTACTTC
CDR3 protein: CSVVRQFSYEQYF

D gene: -
J gene: TRBJ2-7
V gene: TRBV7-2
clone size: -
CDR3 DNA: TGTGCCAGCAGCTTAGCGCTAGCGACCTACGAGCAGTACTTC
CDR3 protein: CASSLALATYEQYF

D gene: -
J gene: TRBJ1-4
V gene: TRBV30
clone size: -
CDR3 DNA: TGTGCCTGGAGTAGGGGGGTGCGTGAAAAACTGTTTTTT
CDR3 protein: CAWSRGVREKLFF

D gene: -
J gene: TRBJ2-7
V gene: TRBV7-6
clone size: -
CDR3 DNA: TGTGCCAGCAGCTTACCAGGGATGGCCTACGAGCAGTACTTC
CDR3 protein: CASSLPGMAYEQYF

D gene: -
J gene: TRBJ2-5
V gene: TRBV2
clone size: once
CDR3 DNA: TGTGCCAGCAGACCTAACGGGGGGCGGGAGACCCAGTACTTC
CDR3 protein: CASRPNGGRETQYF